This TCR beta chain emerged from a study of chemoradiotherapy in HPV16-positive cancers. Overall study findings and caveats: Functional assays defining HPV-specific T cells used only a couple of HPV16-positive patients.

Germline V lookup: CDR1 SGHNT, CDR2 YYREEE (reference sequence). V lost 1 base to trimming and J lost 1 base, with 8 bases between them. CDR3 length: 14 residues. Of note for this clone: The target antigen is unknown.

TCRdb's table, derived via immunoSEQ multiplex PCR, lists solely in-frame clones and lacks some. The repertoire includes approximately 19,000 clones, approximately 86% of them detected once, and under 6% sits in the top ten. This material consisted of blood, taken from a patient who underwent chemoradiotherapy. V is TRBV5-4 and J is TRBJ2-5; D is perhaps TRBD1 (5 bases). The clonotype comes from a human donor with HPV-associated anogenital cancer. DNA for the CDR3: TGTGCCAGCAGCTTGAGGACAACCCAAGAGACCCAGTACTTC. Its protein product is CASSLRTTQETQYF.